This T cell receptor (beta chain) was sequenced for a study of T cells after yellow fever vaccination. The overall study: SMART-Seq v4 Ultra Low Input prepared libraries from low-cell fractions. Overall study findings and caveats: By day 5 rather than day 15, the secondary response had peaked, though it was weaker.

One entry per CDR3 protein, called by TCRdb with MiXCR from the 5' RACE reads. The sample holds roughly 330,000 distinct CDR3 sequences, under 5% seen once. This clonotype appeared many times. Its antigen is currently unknown. V was cut by 4 bases and J by 6 bases, with 19 bases left in between. This CDR3 is 16 amino acids long. Per the germline V gene, CDR1 is LGHNA and CDR2 is YNFKEQ. The sequencing here drew on PBMCs, taken 5 days after the yellow fever booster vaccination. The V call is TRBV4-2, the J call TRBJ1-5; D might be TRBD1 (5 bases). The receptor was isolated from a man younger than 30 who received the YFV17D yellow fever vaccine. CDR3 sequence: CASSLAFQGSGQPQHF. DNA for the CDR3: TGTGCCAGCAGCCTGGCTTTCCAGGGATCAGGTCAGCCCCAGCATTTT.